Listed below are T cell receptor beta chains from one sample, sequenced in a study of blood T cell repertoires in COVID-19. Assay used: immunoSEQ multiplex PCR; TCRdb lists only in-frame clones, some missing. The repertoire includes 250,000 to 300,000 clones, roughly nine tenths of them detected once, and 1.9% sits in the top ten. Source material: PBMCs or T cells enriched from blood (not recorded which). The receptor source for this set is a woman aged 55 to 70 who had recovered from COVID-19. Each CDR3 is given with its conserved first and last residue. A D gene is named only where the DNA matches it firmly. Not every row has a clone size; where given, it reads once, few, many or a size class.

D: TRBD1; size: NA; V: TRBV11-2; J: TRBJ1-3; DNA: TGTGCCAGCAGCCTTGGGACAGGGGGCGCCGGAAACACCATATATTTT; CDR3: CASSLGTGGAGNTIYF
D: TRBD2; size: NA; V: TRBV5-6; J: TRBJ2-1; DNA: TGTGCCAGCAGGAGGCTAGCGGGAGAAATGACCTACAATGAGCAGTTCTTC; CDR3: CASRRLAGEMTYNEQFF
D: NA; size: NA; V: TRBV28; J: TRBJ2-3; DNA: TGTGCCAGCAGCCCAGGGCCCCCGGATACGCAGTATTTT; CDR3: CASSPGPPDTQYF
D: TRBD1; size: NA; V: TRBV27; J: TRBJ1-2; DNA: TGTGCCAGCAGTTTGGCCCCCCTGGAGGGGGCGATCTATGGCTACACCTTC; CDR3: CASSLAPLEGAIYGYTF
D: NA; size: NA; V: TRBV25-1; J: TRBJ2-3; DNA: TGTGCCAGCAGTGAAAATAATCGGGATACGCAGTATTTT; CDR3: CASSENNRDTQYF
D: TRBD2; size: NA; V: TRBV29-1; J: TRBJ2-3; DNA: TGCAGCGTTGAAGGACTAGCGGCAGATACGCAGTATTTT; CDR3: CSVEGLAADTQYF
D: TRBD1; size: NA; V: TRBV28; J: TRBJ2-2; DNA: TGTGCCAGCGCGACAGGGGGGGACACCGGGGAGCTGTTTTTT; CDR3: CASATGGDTGELFF
D: NA; size: NA; V: TRBV7-3; J: TRBJ1-3; DNA: TGTGCCAGCAGCCCAGCGGGCGGTGGAAACACCATATATTTT; CDR3: CASSPAGGGNTIYF
D: TRBD1; size: NA; V: TRBV4-1; J: TRBJ2-2; DNA: TGCGCCAGCACGCTACAGTTTCGACAGGGGGCTCTCGGTGGGCTGGACACCGGGGAGCTGTTTTTT; CDR3: CASTLQFRQGALGGLDTGELFF
D: TRBD1; size: NA; V: TRBV2; J: TRBJ2-3; DNA: TGTGCCAGCACTACGACAGGGGGAGTAGATACGCAGTATTTT; CDR3: CASTTTGGVDTQYF
D: NA; size: NA; V: TRBV6-5; J: TRBJ1-5; DNA: TGTGCCAGCGGCTTGCTCCATCAGCCCCAGCATTTT; CDR3: CASGLLHQPQHF
D: NA; size: NA; V: TRBV27; J: TRBJ1-2; DNA: TGTGCCAGCAGTTTTGCAGGGTCTGGCTACACCTTC; CDR3: CASSFAGSGYTF
D: TRBD1; size: NA; V: TRBV9; J: TRBJ2-7; DNA: TGTGCCAGCAGCCCTCAGGGGGCTTCGTCCTACGAGCAGTACTTC; CDR3: CASSPQGASSYEQYF
D: NA; size: few; V: TRBV4-1; J: TRBJ1-3; DNA: TGCGCCAGCAGCCAAGTTTGGGGACTCTCTGGAAACACCATATATTTT; CDR3: CASSQVWGLSGNTIYF
D: TRBD2; size: NA; V: TRBV6-1; J: TRBJ2-1; DNA: TGTGCCAGCAGTGAAAGCCCAGCGGGATACTACAATGAGCAGTTCTTC; CDR3: CASSESPAGYYNEQFF
D: NA; size: NA; V: TRBV3-1/TRBV3-2; J: TRBJ1-2; DNA: TGTGCCAGCAGCCCGAGTAACTATGGCTACACCTTC; CDR3: CASSPSNYGYTF
D: TRBD1; size: NA; V: TRBV19; J: TRBJ2-5; DNA: TGTGCCAGTAGTATAAACAGGGGGCTCCAAGAGACCCAGTACTTC; CDR3: CASSINRGLQETQYF
D: NA; size: NA; V: TRBV19; J: TRBJ1-1; DNA: TGTGCCAGTAGTATAGACAGGGCCTTAAACACTGAAGCTTTCTTT; CDR3: CASSIDRALNTEAFF
D: NA; size: NA; V: TRBV28; J: TRBJ2-7; DNA: TGTGCCAGCAGACCCACTGCTTACTACGAGCAGTACTTC; CDR3: CASRPTAYYEQYF
D: TRBD1; size: NA; V: TRBV5-1; J: TRBJ2-5; DNA: TGCGCCAGCAGCTTGGACAGTGGGACAGGGGTATACCAAGAGACCCAGTACTTC; CDR3: CASSLDSGTGVYQETQYF
D: TRBD1; size: NA; V: TRBV28; J: TRBJ1-2; DNA: TGTGCCAGCAGCAAAAGACAGGGCCCCTATGGCTACACCTTC; CDR3: CASSKRQGPYGYTF
D: TRBD1; size: NA; V: TRBV2; J: TRBJ2-7; DNA: TGTGCCAGCAGACTGGACAGGGGCTACGAGCAGTACTTC; CDR3: CASRLDRGYEQYF
D: NA; size: NA; V: TRBV28; J: TRBJ1-2; DNA: TGTGCCAGCAGTTTAACGGGTTCTAACTATGGCTACACCTTC; CDR3: CASSLTGSNYGYTF
D: NA; size: NA; V: TRBV5-8; J: TRBJ2-1; DNA: TGTGCCAGCAGCTTCGGCGGGATGATGAATGAGCAGTTCTTC; CDR3: CASSFGGMMNEQFF
D: NA; size: NA; V: TRBV27; J: TRBJ1-1; DNA: TGTGCCAGCAAGCCCCAGGAGAACACTGAAGCTTTCTTT; CDR3: CASKPQENTEAFF
D: NA; size: NA; V: TRBV7-8; J: TRBJ2-2; DNA: TGTGCCAGCAGCTTAACGGAGGTTCGGGAGACTAGGTACACCGGGGAGCTGTTTTTT; CDR3: CASSLTEVRETRYTGELFF
D: NA; size: NA; V: TRBV5-1; J: TRBJ1-1; DNA: TGCGCCAGCAGCTTGGAACAGAACACTGAAGCTTTCTTT; CDR3: CASSLEQNTEAFF
D: NA; size: once; V: TRBV2; J: TRBJ1-4; DNA: TGTGCCAGCCTTGGGGGGTTTAATGAAAAACTGTTTTTT; CDR3: CASLGGFNEKLFF
D: NA; size: NA; V: TRBV5-1; J: TRBJ2-6; DNA: TGCGCCAGCAGCTCACCAGGGATCTCCGGGGCCAACGTCCTGACTTTC; CDR3: CASSSPGISGANVLTF
D: NA; size: few; V: TRBV19; J: TRBJ2-1; DNA: TGTGCCAGTAAGGGCAGGGAGGTCTTCGGGTACAACAATGAGCAGTTCTTC; CDR3: CASKGREVFGYNNEQFF
D: TRBD1; size: NA; V: TRBV9; J: TRBJ1-2; DNA: TGTGCCAGCAGCGCGGACAGGGGTAATAACTATGGCTACACCTTC; CDR3: CASSADRGNNYGYTF
D: NA; size: NA; V: TRBV6-5; J: TRBJ2-3; DNA: TGTGCCAGCAGTTTCGGGACTGGGGACACAGATACGCAGTATTTT; CDR3: CASSFGTGDTDTQYF
D: NA; size: NA; V: TRBV27; J: TRBJ2-2; DNA: TGTGCCACCCGACCGAGGACAGTTTACACCGGGGAGCTGTTTTTT; CDR3: CATRPRTVYTGELFF
D: TRBD1; size: NA; V: TRBV16; J: TRBJ1-5; DNA: TGTGCCAGCAGCCACCCGGCGGGACAGCCCAATCAGCCCCAGCATTTT; CDR3: CASSHPAGQPNQPQHF
D: TRBD1; size: NA; V: TRBV6-5; J: TRBJ2-7; DNA: TGTGCCAGCAGCCCGGACAGGGGGCGTATGTACGAGCAGTACTTC; CDR3: CASSPDRGRMYEQYF
D: TRBD1; size: NA; V: TRBV6-5; J: TRBJ1-4; DNA: TGTGCCAGCATGGACAGGGGGTGGGATGAAAAACTGTTTTTT; CDR3: CASMDRGWDEKLFF
D: NA; size: NA; V: TRBV7-9; J: TRBJ1-5; DNA: TGTGCCAGCAGCCGGCCTGACAGTAATCAGCCCCAGCATTTT; CDR3: CASSRPDSNQPQHF
D: NA; size: NA; V: TRBV5-4; J: TRBJ2-7; DNA: TGTGCCAGCAGCGCGTCGAAATACGAGCAGTACTTC; CDR3: CASSASKYEQYF
D: NA; size: NA; V: TRBV5-1; J: TRBJ1-2; DNA: TGCGCCAGCAGCTTGGCCAGTAACTATGGCTACACCTTC; CDR3: CASSLASNYGYTF
D: TRBD1; size: NA; V: TRBV28; J: TRBJ2-1; DNA: TGTGCCAGCAGTATCGGACAGGGTCAGAGGCAGTTCTTC; CDR3: CASSIGQGQRQFF
D: TRBD2; size: NA; V: TRBV10-3; J: TRBJ2-1; DNA: TGTGCCATCAGTGAGTCGATGTTTGCGGGGGGTCTCATGTCCTACAATGAGCAGTTCTTC; CDR3: CAISESMFAGGLMSYNEQFF
D: NA; size: NA; V: TRBV12-3/TRBV12-4; J: TRBJ2-7; DNA: TGTGCCAGCAGTGCTCGGGGCTACGAGCAGTACTTC; CDR3: CASSARGYEQYF
D: NA; size: NA; V: TRBV27; J: TRBJ2-2; DNA: TGTGCCAGCAGTTTTAGGGGGAGTGCCGGGGAGCTGTTTTTT; CDR3: CASSFRGSAGELFF
D: NA; size: NA; V: TRBV2; J: TRBJ1-2; DNA: TGTGCCATTCAGGGCTCTGGTGGCTACACCTTC; CDR3: CAIQGSGGYTF
D: NA; size: NA; V: TRBV5-4; J: TRBJ1-3; DNA: TGTGCCAGCAGCCCGAGCGTGGGGGGTTCCGGAAACACCATATATTTT; CDR3: CASSPSVGGSGNTIYF
D: TRBD1; size: NA; V: TRBV2; J: TRBJ1-6; DNA: TGTGCCAGCAAGGGCAGGGGGCATTCACCCCTCCACTTT; CDR3: CASKGRGHSPLHF
D: TRBD2; size: NA; V: TRBV11-3; J: TRBJ2-1; DNA: TGTGCCAGCAGCTCGGGACTAGGGTCAAATGAGCAGTTCTTC; CDR3: CASSSGLGSNEQFF
D: TRBD1; size: NA; V: TRBV6-1; J: TRBJ2-3; DNA: TGTGCCAGCAGTGCACTCGGGACAGGGGCCACAGATACGCAGTATTTT; CDR3: CASSALGTGATDTQYF
D: NA; size: NA; V: TRBV4-2; J: TRBJ1-5; DNA: TGTGCCAGCAGCCAGGGCACGAGGGAGAATCAGCCCCAGCATTTT; CDR3: CASSQGTRENQPQHF
D: NA; size: NA; V: TRBV5-1; J: TRBJ2-2; DNA: TGCGCCAGCAGCTTGGGACAGGACTCCGGGGAGCTGTTTTTT; CDR3: CASSLGQDSGELFF
D: NA; size: NA; V: TRBV9; J: TRBJ2-3; DNA: TGTGCCAGCAGCGTATATGCGGGACGAAGCACAGATACGCAGTATTTT; CDR3: CASSVYAGRSTDTQYF
D: NA; size: NA; V: TRBV7-2; J: TRBJ1-1; DNA: TGTGCCAGCAGCGCCCTAGGGGGGGTAAGTGGAACTGAAGCTTTCTTT; CDR3: CASSALGGVSGTEAFF
D: NA; size: NA; V: TRBV5-1; J: TRBJ2-2; DNA: TGCGCCAGCAGCGTCCTACAGGATTGGGTCTCGAACACCGGGGAGCTGTTTTTT; CDR3: CASSVLQDWVSNTGELFF
D: NA; size: NA; V: TRBV9; J: TRBJ1-1; DNA: TGTGCCAGCAGTGTTGGTACAATCAGCGCTGAAGCTTTCTTT; CDR3: CASSVGTISAEAFF